What follows are 10 T cell receptor beta chains derived from one specimen sequenced in a study of T cells in Graves' hyperthyroidism and ophthalmopathy. What was amplified from RNA transcripts were TCR beta CDR3 regions. The HTBI primer set was used in a first-round RT-PCR of the TCR CDR3. TCRdb reanalysed the multiplex PCR reads using MiXCR and keeps one entry per CDR3 protein. The table includes some 760,000 distinct CDR3 sequences, 12% to 15% detected once. Material for sequencing was blood. The receptors stem from a woman aged 18-29 years with Graves' hyperthyroidism.

This clonotype has ten or more counts. The chain employs TRBV11-2 and TRBJ2-1; 11 nucleotides agree with TRBD2. Germline V gives CDR1 SGHAT, CDR2 FQNNGV. The CDR3 contains 21 residues. Trimming at V came to 5 bases and at J to 10 bases, leaving 28 bases not matched to a gene. CDR3 in DNA: TGTGCCAGCAGCCAAATTAGCGGGAGGGCCCGGACGAGGGAGCAATTCAAGGAGCAGTTCTTC. Encoded protein: CASSQISGRARTREQFKEQFF.

This clonotype was recorded many times. J is TRBJ1-1 and V is TRBV20-1, with a possible D match to TRBD1 (6 bases). This CDR3 is built from 14 residues. CDR1 DFQATT and CDR2 SNEGSKA come from the germline V gene (reference sequence). V lost 0 bases, J lost 5 bases, and 13 bases lay in between. For the CDR3, the DNA is TGCAGTGCTAGAGAAGTGGGAGGGGGTACTGAAGCTTTCTTT. Amino acids: CSAREVGGGTEAFF.

J is TRBJ2-3 and V is TRBV5-1; TRBD1 matches 9 bases. CDR3 length: 15 residues. CDR1 is SGHRS and CDR2 is YFSETQ in the germline V gene. V was clipped by 4 bases and J by 4 bases; unmatched bases: 7. The CDR3, as DNA: TGCGCCAGCAGCGGAGGGACAGGGCTTTCAGATACGCAGTATTTT. Its protein is CASSGGTGLSDTQYF.

The chain employs TRBV20-1 and TRBJ1-1; tentative D call: TRBD1 (5 bases). Trimming cost V 0 bases and J 3 bases, with 14 bases left between them. The length of the CDR3 is 15 residues. The germline CDR1 and CDR2 sequences are DFQATT and SNEGSKA (reference sequence). CDR3 loop: CSARDKYGRDTEAFF. The CDR3 DNA sequence: TGCAGTGCTAGAGACAAATACGGCAGGGACACTGAAGCTTTCTTT.

This clonotype was counted many times. This chain connects TRBV20-1 to TRBJ1-1, with 9 bases fitting TRBD1. Germline loops: CDR1 DFQATT, CDR2 SNEGSKA (reference sequence). The CDR3 runs 15 residues. The J segment lost 7 bases and the V segment lost 6 bases, leaving 15 bases of the junction unmatched. CDR3 sequence: CSALNPGTGSSEAFF. The CDR3 region has the DNA TGCAGTGCACTTAACCCCGGGACAGGGTCTAGTGAAGCTTTCTTT.

In this sample, this clonotype turned up a few times. V is TRBV4-1 and J is TRBJ1-2; no clear D. CDR1 is MGHRA and CDR2 is YSYEKL in the germline V gene. Trimming left V 0 bases short and J 10 bases short, with 6 bases between. There are 11 residues in the CDR3. The CDR3 DNA sequence: TGCGCCAGCAGCCAAGATAGGGCCTACACCTTC. Encoded protein: CASSQDRAYTF.

This clonotype was recorded at least ten times. The chain combines TRBV16 with TRBJ2-1, with D unresolved. The CDR3 is 15 amino acids. Trimming stripped 0 bases from V and 4 bases from J, with 10 bases between. CDR1 and CDR2 (germline): KGHSY, FQNENV. Written as DNA, the CDR3 is TGTGCCAGCAGCCAATCGTGGCCCCCGTACAATGAGCAGTTCTTC. Encoded protein: CASSQSWPPYNEQFF.

This clonotype has only a few counts. The gene calls are TRBV6-1 and TRBJ2-6, with 8 bases fitting TRBD1. The CDR3 is 19 residues long. The V gene end was trimmed by 3 bases and the J gene end by 0 bases; junction bases not matched to a gene: 10. Germline V gene lookup returns CDR1 MNHNS and CDR2 SASEGT. This CDR3 is CASSDFPGTGYSGANVLTF. The CDR3 DNA reads as TGTGCCAGCAGTGACTTCCCCGGGACAGGCTACTCTGGGGCCAACGTCCTGACTTTC.

The sample holds many counts of this clonotype. The chain recombines TRBV10-3 with TRBJ2-3; 7 bases line up with TRBD2. The junction had 10 bases not matched to a gene; V was cut back by 3 bases and J by 4 bases. Germline values: CDR1 ENHRY, CDR2 SYGVKD. This CDR3 is built from 16 residues. CDR3 DNA: TGTGCCATCAGTGATCTGTGGGAGGGGCCACCAGATACGCAGTATTTT. As protein: CAISDLWEGPPDTQYF.

The chain has TRBV5-1 and TRBJ2-3; no clear D gene. The V and J ends lost 0 bases and 5 bases respectively, with 10 bases between them. The CDR3 has 14 amino acids. Germline loops: CDR1 SGHRS, CDR2 YFSETQ. The CDR3 loop reads CASSLGVGLDTQYF. In DNA form, the CDR3 reads TGCGCCAGCAGCTTGGGGGTCGGGCTAGATACGCAGTATTTT. The variable domain in full, with the rest retrieved from reference TRBV5-1 and TRBJ2-3, is KAGVTQTPRYLIKTRGQQVTLSCSPISGHRSVSWYQQTPGQGLQFLFEYFSETQRNKGNFPGRFSGRQFSNSRSEMNVSTLELGDSALYLCASSLGVGLDTQYFGPGTRLTVL.